The T cell receptor (beta chain) described here comes from a study of a mutant IDH1 vaccine in newly diagnosed glioma. Study-level background: The patients were given eight vaccinations, one each in weeks 1, 3, 5, 7, 11, 15, 19 and 23. Prior therapy was radiotherapy, temozolomide, or both; most received both.

Points on this clone: What it binds is unknown.

The sample's time point: week 5, during vaccination. Every vaccine dose comprised 300 ug of mutant IDH1 20-mer peptide plus topical imiquimod. Study-level points and caveats: Pseudoprogression looked unconnected to shifts in top peripheral T cell clonotypes.

Generated by immunoSEQ multiplex PCR, the TCRdb table keeps only in-frame clones and is missing some. This table has 70,000 to 90,000 clones, roughly 90% appearing once. The germline V gene has CDR1 SNHLY and CDR2 FYNNEI. Trimming stripped 4 bases from V and 0 bases from J, with 4 bases between. This CDR3 is 13 amino acids long. The material sequenced was PBMCs, taken from a glioma patient whose treatment included an IDH1 peptide vaccine. This clonotype was obtained from a woman aged 45-59 years with glioma. V and J are TRBV2 and TRBJ1-3; D gene ambiguous. The CDR3 loop reads CASSVDSGNTIYF. The CDR3 DNA follows: TGTGCCAGCAGTGTAGACTCTGGAAACACCATATATTTT.